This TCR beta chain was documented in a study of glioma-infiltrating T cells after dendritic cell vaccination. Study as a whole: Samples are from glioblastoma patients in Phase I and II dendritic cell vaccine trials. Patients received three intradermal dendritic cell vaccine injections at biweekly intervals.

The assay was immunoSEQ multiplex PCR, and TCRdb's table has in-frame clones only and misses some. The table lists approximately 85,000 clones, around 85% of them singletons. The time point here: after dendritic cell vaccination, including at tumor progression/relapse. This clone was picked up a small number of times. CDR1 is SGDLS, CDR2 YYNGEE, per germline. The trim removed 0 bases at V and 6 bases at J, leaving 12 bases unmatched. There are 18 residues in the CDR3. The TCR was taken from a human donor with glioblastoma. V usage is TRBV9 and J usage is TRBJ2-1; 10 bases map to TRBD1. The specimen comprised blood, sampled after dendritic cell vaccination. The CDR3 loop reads CASSVGMIMGQGSNEQFF. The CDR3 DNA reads TGTGCCAGCAGCGTAGGTATGATTATGGGACAGGGGTCCAATGAGCAGTTCTTC.